Presented here are 3 T cell receptor beta chains from one specimen sequenced in a study of blood T cell repertoires in COVID-19. Sequenced by immunoSEQ multiplex PCR; TCRdb stores in-frame clones only, minus some. The data show roughly 200,000 clones, roughly 77% seen once. The sequencing sample was made of peripheral blood. The receptor set was obtained from a woman in her forties with COVID-19, enrolled during active disease.

The rearrangement links TRBV9 to TRBJ2-5; no clear D gene. The CDR3 totals 13 residues. Trimming pared 4 bases from V and 5 bases from J, leaving 12 bases between. Germline values: CDR1 SGDLS, CDR2 YYNGEE. Written as DNA, the CDR3 is TGTGCCAGCAGCAAAACTACCCACGAGACCCAGTACTTC. It translates to CASSKTTHETQYF.

The rearrangement uses TRBV12-5 and TRBJ1-1, with no clear D. This CDR3 is 12 amino acids long. Trimming cost V 6 bases and J 7 bases, with 12 bases left between them. Germline CDR1 and CDR2: LGHNT and FRNRAP. The CDR3: CASGQAPYEAFF. The CDR3 region has the DNA TGTGCTAGTGGCCAGGCCCCTTATGAAGCTTTCTTT.

This clone was seen just once. The chain links TRBV6-5 to TRBJ1-2; tentatively, D is TRBD1 (6 bases). The CDR3 is 15 amino acids. Trimming took 4 bases from V and 8 from J, leaving 20 bases between them. CDR1 MNHEY and CDR2 SVGAGI come from the germline V gene. This CDR3 reads CASSLGIGGTGGYTF. In DNA form, the CDR3 reads TGTGCCAGCAGTTTGGGGATAGGGGGTACAGGCGGCTACACCTTC.